This T cell receptor beta chain is drawn from a study of cytomegalovirus exposure and HLA in healthy donors. Worth noting for this clone: The antigen is undetermined.

Study-wide results and limits: The study designated 150 or so TCR beta chains cytomegalovirus-associated. Analysis performed later showed TCR beta chains linked to HLA being more clonally expanded than equally common others.

In the PCR, 60 Vbeta and 13 Jbeta primers were used. The table came from immunoSEQ multiplex PCR; TCRdb's copy has only in-frame clones and leaves some out. The data show about 130,000 clones, 70% to 80% seen once. The CDR3 covers 14 residues. The V end lost 7 bases, the J end lost 1 base, and 13 bases lay between the germline ends. Germline V gene lookup returns CDR1 LNHDA and CDR2 SQIVND (reference sequence). The chain recombines TRBV19 with TRBJ1-1; no clear D gene. This receptor was identified in a man aged 35 to 55 in good health and CMV-seropositive. The specimen sequenced was PBMCs. The CDR3 DNA sequence: TGTGCCAGTACCCCGGCGGTAGGGAACACTGAAGCTTTCTTT. This sequence encodes CASTPAVGNTEAFF. The entire variable domain, with the rest obtained from reference TRBV19 and TRBJ1-1, is as follows: DGGITQSPKYLFRKEGQNVTLSCEQNLNHDAMYWYRQDPGQGLRLIYYSQIVNDFQKGDIAEGYSVSREKKESFPLTVTSAQKNPTAFYLCASTPAVGNTEAFFGQGTRLTVV.